The clone carrying this T cell receptor beta chain appeared a few times. The CDR3 totals 15 residues. V was pared by 3 bases and J by 0 bases, with 9 bases between. The germline V gene encodes CDR1 SGHRS and CDR2 YFSETQ. The entry originates in a study of response to subunit inactivated influenza vaccine. TCRdb analysed the RT-PCR reads with MiXCR anew, one entry per CDR3 protein. The data show roughly 670,000 distinct CDR3 sequences, 12% to 15% seen once. The chain carries TRBV5-1 and TRBJ2-2; D is unclear. The source was PBMCs from blood, collected 14 to 15 days before vaccination. This sequence originates from a man aged 50 to 60 who received an inactivated influenza vaccine. CDR3 DNA: TGCGCCAGCAGCTCCACAGCGTCGAACACCGGGGAGCTGTTTTTT. Amino acid sequence: CASSSTASNTGELFF.